The 29 T cell receptor beta chains reported below all come from one sample, sequenced in a study of T cells in Graves' hyperthyroidism and ophthalmopathy. TCR beta CDR3 regions were amplified from RNA transcripts. The study used the HTBI primer set for a first-round RT-PCR of the TCR CDR3. TCRdb passed the multiplex PCR reads through MiXCR, listing each CDR3 protein once. Found here are some 460,000 distinct CDR3 sequences, 15% to 19% of them singletons; the top ten hold 14%. Sequencing was done on a sample of blood. These receptors were obtained from a woman between 18 and 30 years old with Graves' hyperthyroidism.

This clonotype was seen at least ten times. The J gene is TRBJ1-5, the V gene TRBV12-3 or TRBV12-4; D is unclear. The CDR3 is made up of 15 amino acids. V was clipped by 1 base and J by 2 bases, with 9 bases between them. The CDR3 DNA is TGTGCCAGCAGTTTAGGGTCAGGACGCAATCAGCCCCAGCATTTT. It encodes CASSLGSGRNQPQHF.

This clonotype occurred a few times. The chain combines TRBV20-1 with TRBJ2-5; TRBD2 matches at 10 bases. There are 14 residues in the CDR3. Germline trimming cut 5 bases from V and 2 bases from J; bases unmatched to any gene: 5. CDR1 DFQATT and CDR2 SNEGSKA come from the germline V gene (reference sequence). CDR3 protein: CSALLAGIQETQYF. In DNA, the CDR3 is TGCAGTGCTCTACTAGCGGGAATACAAGAGACCCAGTACTTC.

The genes are TRBV3-1 and TRBJ2-7; D perhaps matches TRBD2 (6 bases). The V gene lost 4 bases and the J gene lost 4 bases, with 23 bases spanning the gap. Germline CDR1 reads LGHDT; CDR2 reads YNNKEL (reference sequence). This CDR3 is built from 17 residues. For the CDR3, the DNA is TGTGCCAGCAGCCCCGACACCGACAGCGGGTTTTGGTACGAGCAGTACTTC. Its translation: CASSPDTDSGFWYEQYF.

This clonotype came up a few times. The chain links TRBV7-9 to TRBJ2-5; D possibly uses TRBD1 or TRBD2 (5 bases each). Trimming left V 5 bases short and J 2 bases short, with 12 bases between. The CDR3 is 14 amino acids. Germline assignment: CDR1 SEHNR and CDR2 FQNEAQ (reference sequence). DNA for the CDR3: TGTGCCAGCAGCCGCTGGGGACCGCAAGAGACCCAGTACTTC. The encoded protein is CASSRWGPQETQYF.

The V gene is TRBV27, the J gene TRBJ2-2; TRBD1 or TRBD2 may be the D gene (5 bases each). Deletions cut 4 bases from V and 6 bases from J, with 9 bases between. The germline gives CDR1 MNHEY, CDR2 SMNVEV (reference sequence). The CDR3 extends over 13 amino acids. CDR3 bases: TGTGCCAGCAGTTCTTTGGGGGCCGGGGAGCTGTTTTTT. Translating gives CASSSLGAGELFF.

This clonotype was seen ten or more times. CDR3 residues: CAIRETGDTEAFF. CDR3 in DNA: TGTGCCATCAGGGAGACAGGGGACACTGAAGCTTTCTTT. V is TRBV10-3 and J is TRBJ1-1, with TRBD1 matching over 8 bases. Germline-derived CDR1 and CDR2 are ENHRY and SYGVKD. The CDR3 totals 13 residues. The V segment lost 6 bases and the J segment 3 bases; nucleotides outside the gene matches: 3.

The table lists this clonotype with many counts. The V gene is TRBV7-6, the J gene TRBJ2-5, with 13 bases lining up with TRBD2. V gave up 5 bases and J gave up 0 bases; unmatched junction bases: 12. Germline CDR1 and CDR2: SGHVS and FNYEAQ. The CDR3 has 19 amino acids. DNA of the CDR3: TGTGCCAGCAGCCCCGGACTAGCGGGAGTTTTTAGTGACCAAGAGACCCAGTACTTC. This sequence encodes CASSPGLAGVFSDQETQYF.

This clonotype occurred a few times. The chain combines TRBV29-1 with TRBJ2-1; D remains ambiguous. There are 16 residues in the CDR3. The germline CDR1 and CDR2 sequences are SQVTM and ANQGSEA. V was trimmed by 0 bases and J by 4 bases, leaving 16 bases between them. For the CDR3, the DNA is TGCAGCGTTGAAGATCTCGGGCTCCGCCTTTACAATGAGCAGTTCTTC. Its translation is CSVEDLGLRLYNEQFF.

This clonotype appeared many times. The chain has TRBV6-1 and TRBJ1-1; 7 bases align to TRBD1. Trimming took 5 bases from V and 4 from J; bases not matched to a gene: 10. Per the germline V gene, CDR1 is MNHNS and CDR2 is SASEGT. The CDR3 is made up of 15 amino acids. DNA of the CDR3: TGTGCCAGCAGTTCAAGGGGGCGCGGGCTCACTGAAGCTTTCTTT. Translating it yields CASSSRGRGLTEAFF.

This clonotype was found many times. The chain is built from TRBV2 and TRBJ2-3; 8 bases line up with TRBD1. Germline-derived CDR1 and CDR2 are SNHLY and FYNNEI. The J segment lost 2 bases and the V segment lost 8 bases, leaving 9 bases of the junction unmatched. The CDR3 is made up of 15 amino acids. The CDR3 loop reads CASSRTGQNTDTQYF. The CDR3 bases are TGTGCCAGCTCCCGGACAGGGCAGAACACAGATACGCAGTATTTT.

The chain joins TRBV5-1 to TRBJ2-5; the D gene is possibly TRBD1 (6 bases). The CDR3 has 15 residues. Trimming removed 1 base at V and 2 bases at J, with 12 bases between. The germline gives CDR1 SGHRS, CDR2 YFSETQ. The CDR3 DNA sequence: TGCGCCAGCAGCTTGAATCCGGGACAACAAGAGACCCAGTACTTC. It codes for CASSLNPGQQETQYF.

In this sample, this clonotype turned up many times. The rearrangement joins TRBV6-5 to TRBJ1-1; D uncertain. Germline V gene lookup returns CDR1 MNHEY and CDR2 SVGAGI. V lost 0 bases to trimming and J lost 0 bases, with 11 bases between them. The CDR3 is 16 amino acids. For the CDR3, the DNA is TGTGCCAGCAGTTACTCGAGTAACACCATGAACACTGAAGCTTTCTTT. As protein: CASSYSSNTMNTEAFF.

This clonotype was observed a handful of times. The CDR3: CASSLRTANNEQFF. DNA for the CDR3: TGTGCCAGCAGTTTAAGGACAGCCAACAATGAGCAGTTCTTC. The V gene is TRBV27, the J gene TRBJ2-1; perhaps TRBD1 as D (6 bases). V was clipped by 2 bases and J by 5 bases, with 10 bases between them. Germline V gene data show CDR1 as MNHEY and CDR2 as SMNVEV (reference sequence). The CDR3 sequence is 14 residues long.

This clonotype occurred many times. V and J are TRBV28 and TRBJ2-7; a possible D gene is TRBD1 (5 bases). Trimming removed 4 bases at V and 3 bases at J, with 13 bases between. The germline V gene has CDR1 MDHEN and CDR2 SYDVKM. The length of the CDR3 is 14 residues. This chain's CDR3 is CASSSPPQGYEQYF. The CDR3 DNA reads TGTGCCAGCAGTTCGCCCCCCCAGGGCTACGAGCAGTACTTC. Full variable domain (remainder filled in from reference TRBV28 and TRBJ2-7): DVKVTQSSRYLVKRTGEKVFLECVQDMDHENMFWYRQDPGLGLRLIYFSYDVKMKEKGDIPEGYSVSREKKERFSLILESASTNQTSMYLCASSSPPQGYEQYFGPGTRLTVT.

As for this clonotype: It may be a read error: a sequence one base away is much more abundant. J is TRBJ1-1 and V is TRBV29-1; 8 bases line up with TRBD1. Germline V CDR1 and CDR2: SQVTM, ANQGSEA. CDR3 length: 12 amino acids. DNA of the CDR3: TGCAGCGGGGAACAGGGGGGCACTGTAGCTTTCTTT. It is translated as CSGEQGGTVAFF.

This clonotype has ten or more counts. The chain carries TRBV6-5 and TRBJ2-5, with 7 bases aligning to TRBD2. This CDR3 spans 17 amino acids. CDR1 and CDR2 (germline): MNHEY, SVGAGI. V lost 0 bases, J lost 5 bases, and 12 bases stayed unmatched. CDR3 coding DNA: TGTGCCAGCAGTTACTCTCTGGGCGGAGGGGAGGGGGAGACCCAGTACTTC. Encoded protein: CASSYSLGGGEGETQYF.

This clonotype was counted many times. This chain uses TRBV20-1 with TRBJ2-7; possible D gene TRBD1, 6 bases. The CDR3 runs to 14 residues. Germline assignment: CDR1 DFQATT and CDR2 SNEGSKA (reference sequence). V lost 0 bases and J lost 4, with 13 bases in between. CDR3 sequence reads: CSARDPLTGYEQYF. The CDR3 nucleotides are TGCAGTGCTAGAGATCCACTCACAGGGTACGAGCAGTACTTC.

This clonotype was observed at least ten times. This rearrangement joins TRBV3-1 to TRBJ2-1, with D unclear. The CDR3 covers 11 residues. Per the germline V gene, CDR1 is LGHDT and CDR2 is YNNKEL (reference sequence). Deletions cut 4 bases from V and 8 bases from J, with 6 bases between. CDR3 DNA: TGTGCCAGCAGCCCCGGGCATGAGCAGTTCTTC. It encodes CASSPGHEQFF.

The rearrangement joins TRBV24-1 to TRBJ1-1, with D perhaps matching TRBD1 (6 bases). CDR3 length: 11 amino acids. Trimming removed 6 bases at V and 8 bases at J, with 9 bases between. CDR1 is KGHDR, CDR2 SFDVKD, per germline. CDR3 protein: CATSWGREAFF. Here the CDR3 DNA reads TGTGCCACCAGTTGGGGGCGAGAAGCTTTCTTT.

This clonotype came up a few times. The chain carries TRBV6-2 or TRBV6-3 and TRBJ2-2; D unresolved. This CDR3 contains 14 residues. The germline gives CDR1 MNHEY, CDR2 SVGEGT. Trimming left V 4 bases short and J 2 bases short, with 8 bases between. Here the CDR3 reads CASSWSGNTGELFF. The CDR3 nucleotides read TGTGCCAGCAGTTGGTCAGGTAACACCGGGGAGCTGTTTTTT.

The genes are TRBV7-2 and TRBJ1-1; TRBD1 matches 7 bases. The germline V gene has CDR1 SGHTA and CDR2 FQGNSA. V trimming: 3 bases; J trimming: 3 bases; junction bases outside the gene matches: 7. This CDR3 is built from 15 residues. The CDR3 protein is CASSLQGGFDTEAFF. The CDR3 coding sequence is TGTGCCAGCAGCTTGCAGGGGGGTTTCGACACTGAAGCTTTCTTT.

About this clonotype itself: Because it lacks the conserved phenylalanine or tryptophan at the end, this CDR3 is likely a read error. The chain couples TRBV12-3 or TRBV12-4 to TRBJ2-6; TRBD1 matches 10 bases. V trimming: 7 bases; J trimming: 4 bases; junction bases outside the gene matches: 10. This CDR3 is built from 17 residues. The CDR3 DNA sequence: TGTGCCAGCAATCCCGGGACAGGGGCTGGCGGGGCCAACGTCCTGACTTCC. Protein: CASNPGTGAGGANVLTS.

The V call is TRBV4-1, the J call TRBJ1-2; the match to TRBD1 covers 7 bases. The CDR3 totals 17 residues. From germline, CDR1 is MGHRA and CDR2 YSYEKL. V lost 3 bases, J lost 4 bases, and 14 bases stayed unmatched. This CDR3 is CASSQGRPGGGLYGYTF. CDR3 in DNA: TGCGCCAGCAGCCAGGGCCGACCGGGAGGGGGCCTCTATGGCTACACCTTC.

The chain's CDR3 is CASTFSRTSNNEQFF. CDR3 DNA sequence: TGTGCCAGCACCTTCTCCCGGACTAGTAACAATGAGCAGTTCTTC. The rearrangement links TRBV7-2 to TRBJ2-1; TRBD2 matches 7 bases. Trimming cost V 7 bases and J 5 bases; bases outside gene matches: 11. CDR1 is SGHTA and CDR2 is FQGNSA in the germline V gene. This CDR3 contains 15 residues.

This clonotype was seen repeatedly, ten times or more. The chain is built from TRBV28 and TRBJ1-2; D not certain. In germline, CDR1 is MDHEN, CDR2 SYDVKM. V lost 8 bases and J 4 bases, leaving 8 bases between the germline ends. The CDR3 loop spans 11 amino acids. The CDR3 spells CASGSAYGYTF. DNA of the CDR3: TGTGCCAGCGGCAGTGCCTATGGCTACACCTTC.

Ten or more counts support this clonotype. The chain has TRBV10-3 and TRBJ2-7; a weak D match, TRBD1 (7 bases). There are 13 residues in the CDR3. V lost 11 bases and J lost 6, with 20 bases in between. Germline CDR1 is ENHRY and CDR2 is SYGVKD. DNA of the CDR3: TGTGCCGTCCAACAGGGGTTCGGGAGCGAGCAGTACTTC. This gives the protein CAVQQGFGSEQYF.

The V gene is TRBV6-2 or TRBV6-3, the J gene TRBJ1-1; the D gene is possibly TRBD1 (6 bases). Germline-derived CDR1 and CDR2 are MNHEY and SVGEGT. The CDR3 runs to 15 residues. Deletions cut 7 bases from V and 4 bases from J, with 19 bases between. This CDR3 reads CASTTGPRAGTEAFF. CDR3 DNA: TGTGCCAGCACGACAGGACCTAGAGCTGGCACTGAAGCTTTCTTT.

The rearrangement links TRBV15 to TRBJ1-3; D is possibly TRBD1 (5 bases). This CDR3 comprises 16 residues. V dropped 0 bases and J dropped 1 base, with 10 bases sitting between them. Germline loops: CDR1 LNHNV, CDR2 YYDKDF (reference sequence). CDR3 in amino acids: CATSRDYKGSGNTIYF. The CDR3 region has the DNA TGTGCCACCAGCAGAGATTATAAGGGGTCTGGAAACACCATATATTTT.

Ten or more counts support this clonotype. This sequence joins TRBV20-1 and TRBJ2-1; 7 bases are a match to TRBD2. Losses at the gene ends were 0 bases for V and 2 bases for J; bases not matched to a gene: 7. The CDR3 consists of 16 residues. Germline V lookup: CDR1 DFQATT, CDR2 SNEGSKA (reference sequence). The CDR3 DNA follows: TGCAGTGCTAGAGATTGGGGGGGGGATACCTACAATGAGCAGTTCTTC. This codes for CSARDWGGDTYNEQFF.